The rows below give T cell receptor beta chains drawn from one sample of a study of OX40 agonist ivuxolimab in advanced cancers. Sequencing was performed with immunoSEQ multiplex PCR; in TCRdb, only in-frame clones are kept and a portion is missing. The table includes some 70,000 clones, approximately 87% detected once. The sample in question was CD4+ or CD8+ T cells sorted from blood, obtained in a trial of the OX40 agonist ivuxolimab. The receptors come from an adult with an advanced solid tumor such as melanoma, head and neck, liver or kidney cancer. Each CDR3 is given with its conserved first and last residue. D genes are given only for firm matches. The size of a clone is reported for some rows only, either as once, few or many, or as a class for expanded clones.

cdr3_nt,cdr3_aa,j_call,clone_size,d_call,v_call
TGTGCCAGCAGTCCACCAAACAGGGTGGTCTACAATGAGCAGTTCTTC,CASSPPNRVVYNEQFF,TRBJ2-1,.,.,TRBV25-1
TGCGCCAGCAGACAAACTAGCGGGGGGGCCGATGAGCAGTTCTTC,CASRQTSGGADEQFF,TRBJ2-1,once,TRBD2,TRBV5-1
TGTGCCAGCAGCTTAATGGGGGCAATTAATGAAAAACTGTTTTTT,CASSLMGAINEKLFF,TRBJ1-4,.,.,TRBV7-2
TGTGCTAGTGGTTTTTCTCCCAGTAACACTGAAGCTTTCTTT,CASGFSPSNTEAFF,TRBJ1-1,.,.,TRBV12-5
TGTGCCAGCAGGAGGCAGGACTACGAGCAGTACTTC,CASRRQDYEQYF,TRBJ2-7,medium-sized,.,TRBV2
TGTGCCAGCAGAAGAAGATGTCGCATTCAGTACTTC,CASRRRCRIQYF,TRBJ2-4,.,.,TRBV9
TGTGCCAGTAGTTCTGATAGTAACAGGGGGTATGGCTACACCTTC,CASSSDSNRGYGYTF,TRBJ1-2,.,TRBD1,TRBV19
TGCGCCAGCAGCCAAGATTTGGCAGCGTCCAACTATGGCTACACCTTC,CASSQDLAASNYGYTF,TRBJ1-2,.,.,TRBV4-1
TGCGCCAGCAGCCTTCGACGGGCAGGGGGTAGCACAGATACGCAGTATTTT,CASSLRRAGGSTDTQYF,TRBJ2-3,.,TRBD1,TRBV5-1
TGTGCCAGTAGTGAGAGGGTGGGTGGGACTGAAGCTTTCTTT,CASSERVGGTEAFF,TRBJ1-1,.,.,TRBV19
TGCGCCAGCAGAGGGGGATTGAACACTGAAGCTTTCTTT,CASRGGLNTEAFF,TRBJ1-1,.,.,TRBV5-1
TGTGCCAGCAGCCCCCGCGGCCAGGGGGGAAGGAATGAGCAGTTCTTC,CASSPRGQGGRNEQFF,TRBJ2-1,.,.,TRBV7-2
TGCGCCAGCAGCTTAGGGAGCAATCAGCCCCAGCATTTT,CASSLGSNQPQHF,TRBJ1-5,.,.,TRBV5-1
TGCGCCAGCAGCTTGGATGGAACACAAAACGTCCTGACTTTC,CASSLDGTQNVLTF,TRBJ2-6,.,.,TRBV5-1
TGTGCCAGCAGCTTCCGAACAGCGGGGAGTACCTACAATGAGCAGTTCTTC,CASSFRTAGSTYNEQFF,TRBJ2-1,.,TRBD2,TRBV7-8
TGTGCCAGCCTACCGGGACACTGGCAAGAGACCCAGTACTTC,CASLPGHWQETQYF,TRBJ2-5,.,.,TRBV5-6
TGTGCCAGCTCACCACTAGAAGTGGGTGAAAAACTGTTTTTT,CASSPLEVGEKLFF,TRBJ1-4,.,.,TRBV18
TGTGCCAGTAGTACCGGACAGGATTTCATCGAGCAGTACTTC,CASSTGQDFIEQYF,TRBJ2-7,.,TRBD1,TRBV19
TGTGCCAGCAGCTTAAGCGGGGGGGCCTACACCGGGGAGCTGTTTTTT,CASSLSGGAYTGELFF,TRBJ2-2,.,TRBD2,TRBV5-6
TGTGCCAGCAGAGGGACGAACACTGAAGCTTTCTTT,CASRGTNTEAFF,TRBJ1-1,.,.,TRBV6-1
TGTGCCAGCAGTTACTCGAGCAGGGGGTCCTACGAGCAGTACTTC,CASSYSSRGSYEQYF,TRBJ2-7,.,TRBD1,TRBV6-5
TGTGCCAGCAGCCGAATTAGGACAGGGGCCCCCTACGAGCAGTACTTC,CASSRIRTGAPYEQYF,TRBJ2-7,.,TRBD1,TRBV7-2
TGTGCCAGCAGTTACCACTATGAGCAGTTCTTC,CASSYHYEQFF,TRBJ2-1,.,.,TRBV6-5
TGTGCCAGCAGCTTGGTGGGGAGGTTCAACACTGAAGCTTTCTTT,CASSLVGRFNTEAFF,TRBJ1-1,.,.,TRBV5-8